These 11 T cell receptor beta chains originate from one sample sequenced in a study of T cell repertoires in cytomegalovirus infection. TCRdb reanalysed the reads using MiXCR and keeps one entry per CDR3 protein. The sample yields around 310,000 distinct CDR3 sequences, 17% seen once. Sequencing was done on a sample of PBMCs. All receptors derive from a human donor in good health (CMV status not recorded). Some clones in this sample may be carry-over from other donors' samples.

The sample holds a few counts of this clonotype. As DNA, the CDR3 is TGTGCCAGCAGCCCCTGGGACCGGAGCTCTGGAAACACCATATATTTT. Amino acid sequence: CASSPWDRSSGNTIYF. The rearrangement joins TRBV3-1 to TRBJ1-3; possible D gene TRBD1, 5 bases. There are 16 residues in the CDR3. V was trimmed by 4 bases and J by 0 bases, leaving 13 bases between them. CDR1 and CDR2 (germline): LGHDT, YNNKEL (reference sequence).

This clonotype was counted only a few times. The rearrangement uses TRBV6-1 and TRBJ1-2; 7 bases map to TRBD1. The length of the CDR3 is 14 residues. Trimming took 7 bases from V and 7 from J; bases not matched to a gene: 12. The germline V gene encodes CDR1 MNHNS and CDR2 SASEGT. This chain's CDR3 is CASTPRRQGGGYTF. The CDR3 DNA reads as TGTGCCAGCACTCCGAGAAGACAGGGAGGTGGCTACACCTTC.

In nucleotides, the CDR3 is TGCAGTGCTAGTCACCAGAGCTCCTACAATGAGCAGTTCTTC. As protein: CSASHQSSYNEQFF. The chain links TRBV20-1 to TRBJ2-1, with unresolved D. Looked up from germline, CDR1 is DFQATT and CDR2 is SNEGSKA (reference sequence). V dropped 3 bases and J dropped 0 bases, with 9 bases sitting between them. The CDR3 is made up of 14 amino acids.

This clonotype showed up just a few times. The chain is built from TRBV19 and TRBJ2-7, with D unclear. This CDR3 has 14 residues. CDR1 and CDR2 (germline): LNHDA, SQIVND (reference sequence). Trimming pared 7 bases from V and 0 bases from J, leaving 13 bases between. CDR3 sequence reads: CASTQTDASYEQYF. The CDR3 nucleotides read TGTGCCAGTACCCAGACGGACGCCTCCTACGAGCAGTACTTC.

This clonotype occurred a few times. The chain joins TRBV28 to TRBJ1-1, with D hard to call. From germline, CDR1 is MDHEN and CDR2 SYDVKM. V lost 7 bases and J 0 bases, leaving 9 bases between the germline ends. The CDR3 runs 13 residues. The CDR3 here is CASTPPLNTEAFF. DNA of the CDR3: TGTGCCAGCACCCCTCCACTGAACACTGAAGCTTTCTTT.

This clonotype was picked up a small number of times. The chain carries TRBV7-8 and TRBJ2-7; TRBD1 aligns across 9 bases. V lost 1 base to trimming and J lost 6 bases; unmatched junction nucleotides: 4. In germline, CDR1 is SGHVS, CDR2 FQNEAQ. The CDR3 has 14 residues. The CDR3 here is CASSLGQGGGEQYF. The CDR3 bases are TGTGCCAGCAGCTTAGGACAGGGGGGGGGCGAGCAGTACTTC.

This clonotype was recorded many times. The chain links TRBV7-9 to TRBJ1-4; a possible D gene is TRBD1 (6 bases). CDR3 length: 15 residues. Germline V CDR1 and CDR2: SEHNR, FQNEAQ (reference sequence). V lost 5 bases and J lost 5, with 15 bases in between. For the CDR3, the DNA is TGTGCCAGCAGCGGCCTAGGGGGGGTGAATGAAAAACTGTTTTTT. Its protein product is CASSGLGGVNEKLFF.

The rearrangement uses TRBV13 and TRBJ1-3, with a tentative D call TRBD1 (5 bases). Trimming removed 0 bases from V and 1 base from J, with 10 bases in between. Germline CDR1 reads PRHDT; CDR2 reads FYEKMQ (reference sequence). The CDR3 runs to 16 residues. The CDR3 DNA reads TGTGCCAGCAGCTTAGGTCTCCAGGGATCTGGAAACACCATATATTTT. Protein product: CASSLGLQGSGNTIYF. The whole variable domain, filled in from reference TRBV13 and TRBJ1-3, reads AAGVIQSPRHLIKEKRETATLKCYPIPRHDTVYWYQQGPGQDPQFLISFYEKMQSDKGSIPDRFSAQQFSDYHSELNMSSLELGDSALYFCASSLGLQGSGNTIYFGEGSWLTVV.

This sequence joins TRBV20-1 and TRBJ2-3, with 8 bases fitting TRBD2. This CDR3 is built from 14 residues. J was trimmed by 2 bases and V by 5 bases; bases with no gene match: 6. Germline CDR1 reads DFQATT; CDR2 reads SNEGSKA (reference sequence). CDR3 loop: CSALSGGNTDTQYF. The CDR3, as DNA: TGCAGTGCTCTCAGCGGGGGAAACACAGATACGCAGTATTTT.

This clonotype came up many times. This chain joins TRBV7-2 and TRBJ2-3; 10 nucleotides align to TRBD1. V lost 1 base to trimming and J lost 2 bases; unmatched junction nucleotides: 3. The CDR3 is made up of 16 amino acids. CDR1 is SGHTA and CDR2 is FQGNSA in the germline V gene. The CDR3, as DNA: TGTGCCAGCAGCTTAGGGACAGGGGGTTACACAGATACGCAGTATTTT. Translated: CASSLGTGGYTDTQYF.

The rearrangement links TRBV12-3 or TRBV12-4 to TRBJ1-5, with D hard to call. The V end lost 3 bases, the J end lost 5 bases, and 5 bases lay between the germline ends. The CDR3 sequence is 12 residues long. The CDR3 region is CASSLVYQPQHF. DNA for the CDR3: TGTGCCAGCAGTTTGGTCTATCAGCCCCAGCATTTT.